This T cell receptor (beta chain) was identified during a study of low-dose radiotherapy and immunotherapy resistance in tumors. Background on the study: Every six weeks patients received intravenous ipilimumab 1 mg/kg, and every two weeks they received intravenous nivolumab 240 mg.

This CDR3 spans 14 amino acids. Germline V gene data show CDR1 as MGHRA and CDR2 as YSYEKL. Between the trimmed V and J ends, which lost 3 bases and 0 bases, there was a span of 8 bases. Alpha and beta chains were covered, as first-strand cDNA relied on TRAV- and TRBV-specific primers. Amplification of TCRs used a constant-region primer and V-primer adapter for 15 to 25 PCR cycles. TCRdb re-called the reads with MiXCR, one entry per CDR3 protein. Among more than 70,000 distinct CDR3 sequences listed, 20% to 25% were seen once. In this sample, this clonotype turned up many times. Time point meaning: after trial treatment. Described treatment: LDRT plus nivolumab, ipilimumab, low-dose cyclophosphamide and aspirin (RACIN trial).

The sequences come from PBMCs, collected after low-dose radiotherapy plus immunotherapy. The clonotype comes from a female donor with ovarian cancer. The rearrangement uses TRBV4-1 and TRBJ1-1; a weak D match, TRBD1 (5 bases). The CDR3 loop is CASSQGLLNTEAFF. DNA for the CDR3: TGCGCCAGCAGCCAGGGACTCCTGAACACTGAAGCTTTCTTT.